This T cell receptor beta chain came from a study of cytomegalovirus exposure and HLA in healthy donors. Regarding the study as a whole: Analyzed later, association rates of TCRs varied across HLA loci, with DRB1 most and HLA-C fewest. Several of the most significant clusters were apparently associated with common viral pathogens in a later analysis. There were some public TCRs occurring in many donors, but most TCR sequences were rare. The study dropped some indistinguishable V segments, TRBV6-2 and TRBV6-3 among them.

The PCR contained 60 Vbeta and 13 Jbeta primers. Sequenced by immunoSEQ multiplex PCR; TCRdb stores in-frame clones only, minus some. Of some 190,000 clones in the sample, over 60% were seen once. A note on this clone: As yet, its antigen is unknown.

CDR3 length: 15 residues. V dropped 4 bases and J dropped 4; count of bases not matched to a gene: 6. Germline values: CDR1 SGHDN, CDR2 FVKESK. The sequence came from a woman between 40 and 55 years old in good health and CMV-seronegative. The rearrangement joins TRBV14 to TRBJ2-5, with TRBD2 identical over 10 bases. The specimen was PBMCs. CDR3 sequence reads: CASSPLAGGLETQYF. The CDR3 DNA reads as TGTGCCAGCAGCCCCTTAGCGGGAGGCCTAGAGACCCAGTACTTC.